Detailed here is one TCR beta chain. The data were taken from a study of T cell repertoires in cytomegalovirus infection. Study-wide context: CMV infection and matching HLA type were both indicated by public TCR beta signatures.

Germline lookup yields CDR1 MGHRA and CDR2 YSYEKL. The CDR3 runs to 16 residues. V dropped 0 bases and J dropped 8 bases, with 18 bases sitting between them. Each CDR3 protein gets one entry after TCRdb re-called the reads with MiXCR. The repertoire holds hundreds of thousands of distinct CDR3 sequences, with 20% to 25% as singletons. The chain recombines TRBV4-1 with TRBJ2-3, with D perhaps TRBD1 (6 bases). This TCR derives from a human donor in good health (CMV status not recorded). Some clones in this sample may be carry-over from other donors' samples. Sequenced material: CD8+ T cells from PBMCs. As DNA, the CDR3 is TGCGCCAGCAGCCAAGAGGGTCAGGGGCGCATGGGTACGCAGTATTTT. This gives the protein CASSQEGQGRMGTQYF.